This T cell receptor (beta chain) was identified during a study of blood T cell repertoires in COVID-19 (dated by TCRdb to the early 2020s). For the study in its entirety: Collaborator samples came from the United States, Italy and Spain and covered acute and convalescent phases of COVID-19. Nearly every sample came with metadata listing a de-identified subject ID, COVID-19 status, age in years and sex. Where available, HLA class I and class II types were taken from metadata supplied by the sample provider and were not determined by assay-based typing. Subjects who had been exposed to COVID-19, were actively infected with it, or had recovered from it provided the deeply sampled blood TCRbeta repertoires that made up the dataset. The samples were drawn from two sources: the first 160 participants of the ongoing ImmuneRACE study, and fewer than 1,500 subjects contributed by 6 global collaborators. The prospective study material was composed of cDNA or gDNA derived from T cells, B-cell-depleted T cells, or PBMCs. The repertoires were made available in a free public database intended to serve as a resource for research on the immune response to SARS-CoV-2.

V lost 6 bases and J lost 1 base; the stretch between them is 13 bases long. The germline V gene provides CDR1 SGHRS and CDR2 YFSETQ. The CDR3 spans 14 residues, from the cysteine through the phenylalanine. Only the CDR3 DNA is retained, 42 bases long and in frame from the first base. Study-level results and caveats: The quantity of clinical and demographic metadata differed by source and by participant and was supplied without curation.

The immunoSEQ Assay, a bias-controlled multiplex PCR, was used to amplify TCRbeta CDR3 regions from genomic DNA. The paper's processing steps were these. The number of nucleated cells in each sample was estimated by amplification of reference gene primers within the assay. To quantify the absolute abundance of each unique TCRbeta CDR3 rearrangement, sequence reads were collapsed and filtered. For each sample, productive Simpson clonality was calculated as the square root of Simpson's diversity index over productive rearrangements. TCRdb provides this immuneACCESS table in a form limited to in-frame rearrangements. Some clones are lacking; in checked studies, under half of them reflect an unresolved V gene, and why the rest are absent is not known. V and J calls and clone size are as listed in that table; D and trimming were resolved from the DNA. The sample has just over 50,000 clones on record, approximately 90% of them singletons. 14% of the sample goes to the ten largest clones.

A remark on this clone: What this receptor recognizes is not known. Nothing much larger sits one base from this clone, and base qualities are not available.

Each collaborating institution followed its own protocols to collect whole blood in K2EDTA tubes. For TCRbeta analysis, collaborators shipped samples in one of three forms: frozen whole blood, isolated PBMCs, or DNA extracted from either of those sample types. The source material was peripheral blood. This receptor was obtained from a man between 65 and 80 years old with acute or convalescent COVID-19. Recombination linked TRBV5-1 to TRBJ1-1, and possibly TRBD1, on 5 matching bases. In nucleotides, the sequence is TGCGCCAGCACCTCTGGGACTTCGAACACTGAAGCTTTCTTT. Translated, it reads CASTSGTSNTEAFF.